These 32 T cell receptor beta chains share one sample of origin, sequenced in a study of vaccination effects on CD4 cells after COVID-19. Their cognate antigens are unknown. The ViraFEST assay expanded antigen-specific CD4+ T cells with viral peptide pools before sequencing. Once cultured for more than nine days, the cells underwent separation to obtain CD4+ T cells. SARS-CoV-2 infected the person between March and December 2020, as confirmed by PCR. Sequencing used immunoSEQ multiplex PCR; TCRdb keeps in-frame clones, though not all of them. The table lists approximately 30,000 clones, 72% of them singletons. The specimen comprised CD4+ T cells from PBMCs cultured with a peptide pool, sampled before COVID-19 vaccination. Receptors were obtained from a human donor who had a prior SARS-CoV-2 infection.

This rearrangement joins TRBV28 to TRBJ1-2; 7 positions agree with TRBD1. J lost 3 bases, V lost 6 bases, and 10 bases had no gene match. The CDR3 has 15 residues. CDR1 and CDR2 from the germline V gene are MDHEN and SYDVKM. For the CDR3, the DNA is TGTGCCAGCAGGCCAGGGGGTGGGTTGGACTATGGCTACACCTTC. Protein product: CASRPGGGLDYGYTF.

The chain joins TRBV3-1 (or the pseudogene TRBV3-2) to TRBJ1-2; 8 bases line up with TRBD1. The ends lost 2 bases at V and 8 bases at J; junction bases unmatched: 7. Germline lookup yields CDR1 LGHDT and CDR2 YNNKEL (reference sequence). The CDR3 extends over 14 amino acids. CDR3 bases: TGTGCCAGCAGCCAAAAACAGGGGGTAGGAGGCTACACCTTC. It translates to CASSQKQGVGGYTF.

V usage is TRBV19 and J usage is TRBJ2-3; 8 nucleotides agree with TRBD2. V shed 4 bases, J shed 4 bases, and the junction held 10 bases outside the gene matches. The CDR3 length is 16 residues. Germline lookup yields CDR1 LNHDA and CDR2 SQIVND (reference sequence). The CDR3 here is CASSKGLEAHADTQYF. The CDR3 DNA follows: TGTGCCAGTAGTAAGGGACTAGAGGCGCATGCAGATACGCAGTATTTT. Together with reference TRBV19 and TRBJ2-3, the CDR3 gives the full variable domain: DGGITQSPKYLFRKEGQNVTLSCEQNLNHDAMYWYRQDPGQGLRLIYYSQIVNDFQKGDIAEGYSVSREKKESFPLTVTSAQKNPTAFYLCASSKGLEAHADTQYFGPGTRLTVL.

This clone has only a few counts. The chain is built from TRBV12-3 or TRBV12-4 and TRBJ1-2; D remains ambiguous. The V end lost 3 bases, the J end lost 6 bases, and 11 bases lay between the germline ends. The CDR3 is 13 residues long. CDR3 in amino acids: CASSFGSTNGYTF. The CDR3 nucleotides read TGTGCCAGCAGTTTCGGTTCTACGAATGGCTACACCTTC.

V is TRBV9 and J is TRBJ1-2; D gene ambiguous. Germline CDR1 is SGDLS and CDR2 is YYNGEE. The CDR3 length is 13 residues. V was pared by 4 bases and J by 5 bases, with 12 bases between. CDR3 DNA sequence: TGTGCCAGCAGCAAAGACGGAACATATGGCTACACCTTC. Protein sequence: CASSKDGTYGYTF.

CDR3 in DNA: TGTGCCAGCAGCTTAGGGGCAGCCAACTCCTACGAGCAGTACTTC. Translated: CASSLGAANSYEQYF. V is TRBV7-9 and J is TRBJ2-7; no clear D. CDR3 length: 15 residues. The germline CDR1 and CDR2 sequences are SEHNR and FQNEAQ (reference sequence). V was shortened by 1 base and J by 0 bases, with 10 bases between the two germline ends.

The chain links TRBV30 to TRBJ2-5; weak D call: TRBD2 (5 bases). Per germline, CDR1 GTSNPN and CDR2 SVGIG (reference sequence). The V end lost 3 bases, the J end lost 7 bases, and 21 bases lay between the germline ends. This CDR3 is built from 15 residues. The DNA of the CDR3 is TGTGCCTGGAGCGGGTTTATTAGAGTTGAGGGGACCCAGTACTTC. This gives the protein CAWSGFIRVEGTQYF.

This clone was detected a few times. CDR3 DNA sequence: TGTGCCAGCAGCCAGCTAGCTGCTAGCACAGATACGCAGTATTTT. This translates into CASSQLAASTDTQYF. V is TRBV3-1 (or the pseudogene TRBV3-2) and J is TRBJ2-3, with D possibly TRBD2 on 5 matching bases. CDR3 length: 15 amino acids. Germline assignment: CDR1 LGHDT and CDR2 YNNKEL (reference sequence). The V end lost 3 bases, the J end lost 0 bases, and 10 bases lay between the germline ends.

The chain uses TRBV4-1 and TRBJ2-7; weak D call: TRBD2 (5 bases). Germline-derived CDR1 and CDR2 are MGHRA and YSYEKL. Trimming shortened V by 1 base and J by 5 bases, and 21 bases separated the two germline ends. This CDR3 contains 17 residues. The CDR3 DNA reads TGCGCCAGCAGCCAAGTTTCTCTTTTGGTGGGAGCCCACGAGCAGTACTTC. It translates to CASSQVSLLVGAHEQYF.

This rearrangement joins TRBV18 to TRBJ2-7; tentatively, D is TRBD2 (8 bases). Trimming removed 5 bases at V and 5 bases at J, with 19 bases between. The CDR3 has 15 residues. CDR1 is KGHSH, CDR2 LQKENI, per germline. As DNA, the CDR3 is TGTGCCAGCTCAACGGGACTAGGGGGCCCCCACGAGCAGTACTTC. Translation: CASSTGLGGPHEQYF.

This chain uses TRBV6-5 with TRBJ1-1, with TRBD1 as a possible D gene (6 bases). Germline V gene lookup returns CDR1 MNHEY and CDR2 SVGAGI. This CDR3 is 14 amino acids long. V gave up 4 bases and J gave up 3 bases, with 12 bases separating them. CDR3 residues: CASSLGGWDTEAFF. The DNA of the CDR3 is TGTGCCAGCAGTTTGGGGGGCTGGGACACTGAAGCTTTCTTT.

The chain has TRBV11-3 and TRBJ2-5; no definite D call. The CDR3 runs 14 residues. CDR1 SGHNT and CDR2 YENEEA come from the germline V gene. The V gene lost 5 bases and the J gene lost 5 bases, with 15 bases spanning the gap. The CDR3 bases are TGTGCCAGCAGCCCAGGATCGGTTCCGGAGACCCAGTACTTC. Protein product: CASSPGSVPETQYF.

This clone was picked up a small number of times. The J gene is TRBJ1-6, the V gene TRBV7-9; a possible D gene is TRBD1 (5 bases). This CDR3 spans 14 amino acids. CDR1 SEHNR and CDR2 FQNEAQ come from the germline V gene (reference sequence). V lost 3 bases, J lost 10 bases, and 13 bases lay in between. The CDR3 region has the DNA TGTGCCAGCAGCTTTACCGCGGGGGACTCACCCCTCCACTTT. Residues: CASSFTAGDSPLHF.

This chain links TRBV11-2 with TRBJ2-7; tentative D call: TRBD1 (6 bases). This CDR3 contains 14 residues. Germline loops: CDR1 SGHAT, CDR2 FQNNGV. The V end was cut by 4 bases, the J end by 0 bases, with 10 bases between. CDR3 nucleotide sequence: TGTGCCAGCAGCTCCTACAGGGACTCCTACGAGCAGTACTTC. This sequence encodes CASSSYRDSYEQYF.

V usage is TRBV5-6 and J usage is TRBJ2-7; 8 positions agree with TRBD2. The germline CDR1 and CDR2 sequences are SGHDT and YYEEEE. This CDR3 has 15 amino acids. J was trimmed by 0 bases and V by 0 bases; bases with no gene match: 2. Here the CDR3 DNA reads TGTGCCAGCAGCTTGGGACTAGCGAGCTCCTACGAGCAGTACTTC. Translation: CASSLGLASSYEQYF.

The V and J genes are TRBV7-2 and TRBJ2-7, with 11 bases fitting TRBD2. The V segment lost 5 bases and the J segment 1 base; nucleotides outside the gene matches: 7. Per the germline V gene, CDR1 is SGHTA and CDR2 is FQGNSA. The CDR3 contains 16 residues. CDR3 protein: CASSPPSGRLSYEQYF. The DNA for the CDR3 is TGTGCCAGCAGCCCTCCTAGCGGGAGGCTGTCCTACGAGCAGTACTTC.

In nucleotides, the CDR3 is TGCGCCAGCAGCTTGGATCCGGGGGGGGTGGGGAGTCAAGCTTTCTTT. It translates to CASSLDPGGVGSQAFF. This chain joins TRBV5-1 and TRBJ1-1, with D possibly TRBD1 on 5 matching bases. The germline CDR1 and CDR2 sequences are SGHRS and YFSETQ. V lost 0 bases, J lost 9 bases, and 21 bases lay in between. The CDR3 consists of 16 residues.

The CDR3, as DNA: TGTGCCAGCACCCCCCGAGGGACTCCGCGGGGCTATGGCTACACCTTC. This codes for CASTPRGTPRGYGYTF. The rearrangement joins TRBV9 to TRBJ1-2; tentatively, D is TRBD1 (5 bases). CDR1 is SGDLS and CDR2 is YYNGEE in the germline V gene. V was trimmed by 6 bases and J by 4 bases, leaving 22 bases between them. CDR3 length equals 16 residues.

The CDR3 is CASMLGGSGNTIYF. The CDR3 region has the DNA TGTGCCAGCATGTTAGGGGGATCTGGAAACACCATATATTTT. V and J are TRBV6-5 and TRBJ1-3, with D possibly matching TRBD1 (6 bases). Germline-derived CDR1 and CDR2 are MNHEY and SVGAGI. The CDR3 is made up of 14 amino acids. V was trimmed by 7 bases and J by 1 base, leaving 11 bases between them.

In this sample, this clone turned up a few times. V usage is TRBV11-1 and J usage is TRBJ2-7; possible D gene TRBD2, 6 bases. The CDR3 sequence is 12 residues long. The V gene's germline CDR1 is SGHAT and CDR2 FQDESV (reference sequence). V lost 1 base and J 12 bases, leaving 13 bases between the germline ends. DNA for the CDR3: TGTGCCAGCAGCTTAGATTATGGGACTCGGTACTTC. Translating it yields CASSLDYGTRYF.

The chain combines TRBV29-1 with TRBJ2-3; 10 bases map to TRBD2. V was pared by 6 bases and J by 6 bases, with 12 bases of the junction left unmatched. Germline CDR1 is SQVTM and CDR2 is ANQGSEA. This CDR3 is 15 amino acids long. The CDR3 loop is CSVDHSGGAGDTQYF. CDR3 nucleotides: TGCAGCGTGGACCACAGCGGGGGGGCCGGGGATACGCAGTATTTT.

Here the CDR3 DNA reads TGTGCCAGCAGTTTAGATTGGAGCAAAAAAGCTTTCTTT. It encodes CASSLDWSKKAFF. This rearrangement joins TRBV27 to TRBJ1-1; no reliable D call. V lost 2 bases to trimming and J lost 9 bases, with 13 bases between them. Germline CDR1 and CDR2: MNHEY and SMNVEV (reference sequence). This CDR3 has 13 residues.

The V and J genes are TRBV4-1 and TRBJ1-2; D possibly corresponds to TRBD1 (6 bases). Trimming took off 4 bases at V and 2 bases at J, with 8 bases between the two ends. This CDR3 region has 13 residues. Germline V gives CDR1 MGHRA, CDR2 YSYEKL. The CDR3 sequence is CASSPTGNYGYTF. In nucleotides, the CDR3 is TGCGCCAGCAGCCCCACAGGGAACTATGGCTACACCTTC.

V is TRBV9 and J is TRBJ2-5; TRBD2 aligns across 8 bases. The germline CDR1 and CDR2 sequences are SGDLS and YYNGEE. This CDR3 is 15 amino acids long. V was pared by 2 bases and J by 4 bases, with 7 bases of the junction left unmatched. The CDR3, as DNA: TGTGCCAGCAGCGTCGGGAGGGCCCGGGGAGAGACCCAGTACTTC. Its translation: CASSVGRARGETQYF.

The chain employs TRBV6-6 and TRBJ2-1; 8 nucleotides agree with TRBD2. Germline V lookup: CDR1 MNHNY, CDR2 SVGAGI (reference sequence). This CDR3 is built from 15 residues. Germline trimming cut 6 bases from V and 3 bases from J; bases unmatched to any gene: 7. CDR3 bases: TGTGCCAGCAGCCCGGGGGGGCTCCTCTACAATGAGCAGTTCTTC. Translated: CASSPGGLLYNEQFF.

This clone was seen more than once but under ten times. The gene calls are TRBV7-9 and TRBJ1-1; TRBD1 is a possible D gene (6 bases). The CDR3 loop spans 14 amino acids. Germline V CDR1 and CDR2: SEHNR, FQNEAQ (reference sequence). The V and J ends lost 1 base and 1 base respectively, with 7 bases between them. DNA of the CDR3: TGTGCCAGCAGCTTAGAGGGGGAGAACACTGAAGCTTTCTTT. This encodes CASSLEGENTEAFF.

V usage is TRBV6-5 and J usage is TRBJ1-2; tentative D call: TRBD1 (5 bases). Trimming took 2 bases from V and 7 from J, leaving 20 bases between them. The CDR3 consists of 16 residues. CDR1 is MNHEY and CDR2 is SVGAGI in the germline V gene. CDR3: CASSYLYRTQHGGYTF. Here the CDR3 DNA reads TGTGCCAGCAGTTACCTCTACAGGACCCAACATGGTGGCTACACCTTC.

The CDR3 region is CASSYEVGSNGYTF. The CDR3 bases are TGCGCCAGCAGCTATGAAGTCGGGTCGAATGGCTACACCTTC. The chain joins TRBV4-3 to TRBJ1-2; D gene uncertain. The germline V gene has CDR1 LGHNA and CDR2 YSLEER. The CDR3 has 14 amino acids. Between the trimmed V and J ends, which lost 5 bases and 6 bases, there was a span of 16 bases.

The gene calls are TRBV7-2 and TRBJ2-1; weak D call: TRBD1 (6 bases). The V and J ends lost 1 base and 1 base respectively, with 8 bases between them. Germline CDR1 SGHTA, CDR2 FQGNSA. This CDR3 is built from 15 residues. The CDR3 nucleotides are TGTGCCAGCAGCTTAGGGGGGCTATCCTACAATGAGCAGTTCTTC. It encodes CASSLGGLSYNEQFF.

The CDR3 region has the DNA TGTGCCAGCAGCCCTTCCGGCGGGGAAAATGAAAAACTGTTTTTT. Translated: CASSPSGGENEKLFF. The chain employs TRBV3-1 (or the pseudogene TRBV3-2) and TRBJ1-4, with D unclear. Germline CDR1 reads LGHDT; CDR2 reads YNNKEL (reference sequence). The CDR3 length is 15 residues. Trimming removed 4 bases from V and 5 bases from J, with 14 bases in between.

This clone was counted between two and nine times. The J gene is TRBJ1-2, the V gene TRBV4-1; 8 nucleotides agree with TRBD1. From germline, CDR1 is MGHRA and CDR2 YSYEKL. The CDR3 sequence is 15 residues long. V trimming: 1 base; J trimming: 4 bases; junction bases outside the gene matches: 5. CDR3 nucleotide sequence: TGCGCCAGCAGCCAAGCCAGGGGGCAATCCTATGGCTACACCTTC. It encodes CASSQARGQSYGYTF.

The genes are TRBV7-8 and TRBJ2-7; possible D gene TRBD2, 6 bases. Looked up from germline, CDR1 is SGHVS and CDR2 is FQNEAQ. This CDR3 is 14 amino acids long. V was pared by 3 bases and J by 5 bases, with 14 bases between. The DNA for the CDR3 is TGTGCCAGCAGCTTGAACCGGGACTTCCACGAGCAGTACTTC. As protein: CASSLNRDFHEQYF.